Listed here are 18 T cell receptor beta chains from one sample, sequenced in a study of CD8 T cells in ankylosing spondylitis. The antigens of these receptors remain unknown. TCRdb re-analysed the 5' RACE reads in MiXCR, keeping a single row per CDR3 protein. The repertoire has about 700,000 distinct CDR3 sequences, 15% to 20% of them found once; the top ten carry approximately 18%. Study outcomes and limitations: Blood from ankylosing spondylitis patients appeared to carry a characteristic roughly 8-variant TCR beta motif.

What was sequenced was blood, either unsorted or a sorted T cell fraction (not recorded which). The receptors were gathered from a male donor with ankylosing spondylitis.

CDR3 nucleotides: TGTGCCAGCAGCGTAGATGCGGGACAGTCCTATGGCTACACCTTC. Translated: CASSVDAGQSYGYTF. The V call is TRBV9, the J call TRBJ1-2, with 7 bases lining up with TRBD1. V gave up 0 bases and J gave up 4 bases; unmatched junction bases: 6. The CDR3 consists of 15 residues. Germline lookup yields CDR1 SGDLS and CDR2 YYNGEE.

The CDR3 DNA is TGCGCCAGCAGCCTGCTACCACCGGACAGGGGGCAGTACGAGCAGTACTTC. Encoded protein: CASSLLPPDRGQYEQYF. The rearrangement uses TRBV5-1 and TRBJ2-7; TRBD1 agrees at 11 bases. Germline values: CDR1 SGHRS, CDR2 YFSETQ. V was pared by 4 bases and J by 4 bases, with 13 bases of the junction left unmatched. This CDR3 contains 17 residues.

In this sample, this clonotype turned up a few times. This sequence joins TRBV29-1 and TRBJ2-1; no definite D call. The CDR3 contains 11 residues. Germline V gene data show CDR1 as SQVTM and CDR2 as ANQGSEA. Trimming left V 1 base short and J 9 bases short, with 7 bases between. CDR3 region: CSVEAGIEQFF. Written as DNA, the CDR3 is TGCAGCGTTGAAGCAGGCATTGAGCAGTTCTTC.

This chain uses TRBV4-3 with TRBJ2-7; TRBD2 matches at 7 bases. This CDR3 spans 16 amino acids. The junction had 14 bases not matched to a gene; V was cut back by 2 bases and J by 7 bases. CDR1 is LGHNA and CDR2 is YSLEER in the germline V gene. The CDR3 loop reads CASSQSSSGGAREQYF. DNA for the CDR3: TGCGCCAGCAGCCAATCATCTAGCGGAGGGGCAAGGGAGCAGTACTTC.

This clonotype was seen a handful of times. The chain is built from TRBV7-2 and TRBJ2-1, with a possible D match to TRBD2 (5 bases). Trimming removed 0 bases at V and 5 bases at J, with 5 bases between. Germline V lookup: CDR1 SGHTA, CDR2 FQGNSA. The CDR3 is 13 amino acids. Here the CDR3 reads CASSLARDNEQFF. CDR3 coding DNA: TGTGCCAGCAGCTTAGCGCGGGACAATGAGCAGTTCTTC.

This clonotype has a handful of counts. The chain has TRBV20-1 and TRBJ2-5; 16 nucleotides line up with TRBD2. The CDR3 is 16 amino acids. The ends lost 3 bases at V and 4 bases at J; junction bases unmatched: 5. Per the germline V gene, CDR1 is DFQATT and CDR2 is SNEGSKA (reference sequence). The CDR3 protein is CSASGTSGGAGETQYF. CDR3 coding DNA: TGCAGTGCTAGCGGGACTAGCGGGGGGGCCGGAGAGACCCAGTACTTC.

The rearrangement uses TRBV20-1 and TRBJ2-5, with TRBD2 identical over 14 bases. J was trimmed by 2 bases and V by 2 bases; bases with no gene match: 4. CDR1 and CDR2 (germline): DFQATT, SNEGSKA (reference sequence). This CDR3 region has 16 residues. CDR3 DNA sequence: TGCAGTGCTAGACCGACTAGCGGGGGGGGGCAAGAGACCCAGTACTTC. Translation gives CSARPTSGGGQETQYF.

For the CDR3, the DNA is TGTGCCAGCAGTTGGTTCCCCTTACGACAGGGCACTGAAGCTTTCTTT. Translated: CASSWFPLRQGTEAFF. J is TRBJ1-1 and V is TRBV27, with 7 bases aligning to TRBD1. With 4 bases clipped from V and 4 bases from J, the junction kept 12 bases outside the gene matches. Germline V gives CDR1 MNHEY, CDR2 SMNVEV (reference sequence). This CDR3 has 16 amino acids.

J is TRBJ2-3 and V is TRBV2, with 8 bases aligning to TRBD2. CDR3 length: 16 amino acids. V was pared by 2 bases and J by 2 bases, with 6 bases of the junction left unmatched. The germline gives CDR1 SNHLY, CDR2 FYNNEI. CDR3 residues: CASSESRGGYTDTQYF. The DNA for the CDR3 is TGTGCCAGCAGTGAATCCCGGGGGGGATACACAGATACGCAGTATTTT.

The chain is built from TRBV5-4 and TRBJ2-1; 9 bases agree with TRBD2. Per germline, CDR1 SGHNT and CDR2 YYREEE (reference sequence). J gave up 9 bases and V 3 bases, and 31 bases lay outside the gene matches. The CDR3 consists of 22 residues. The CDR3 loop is CASSSASWVLAGLTDELGEQFF. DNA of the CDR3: TGTGCCAGCAGCTCGGCCTCGTGGGTGCTAGCGGGACTTACCGATGAGTTGGGTGAGCAGTTCTTC.

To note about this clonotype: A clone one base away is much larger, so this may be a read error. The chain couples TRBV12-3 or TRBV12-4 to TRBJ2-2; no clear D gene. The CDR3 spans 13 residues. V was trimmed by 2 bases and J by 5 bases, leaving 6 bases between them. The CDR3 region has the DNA TGTGCCAGCAGTTTAAAGGAGACCGGGGAGCTGTTTTTT. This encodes CASSLKETGELFF.

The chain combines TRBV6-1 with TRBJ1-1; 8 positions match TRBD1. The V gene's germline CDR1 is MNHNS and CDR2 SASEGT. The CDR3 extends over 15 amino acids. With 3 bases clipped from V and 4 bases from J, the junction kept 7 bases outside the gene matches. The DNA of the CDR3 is TGTGCCAGCAGTGATTCTACAGGGGGGATCACTGAAGCTTTCTTT. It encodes CASSDSTGGITEAFF.

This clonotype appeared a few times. The chain's CDR3 is CASSLAGQGADNEQFF. DNA for the CDR3: TGCGCCAGCAGCCTGGCGGGACAGGGGGCGGACAATGAGCAGTTCTTC. The chain carries TRBV5-1 and TRBJ2-1; 12 bases map to TRBD1. This CDR3 spans 16 amino acids. Per germline, CDR1 SGHRS and CDR2 YFSETQ. V shed 4 bases and J 5 bases; nucleotides not matched to a gene: 7.

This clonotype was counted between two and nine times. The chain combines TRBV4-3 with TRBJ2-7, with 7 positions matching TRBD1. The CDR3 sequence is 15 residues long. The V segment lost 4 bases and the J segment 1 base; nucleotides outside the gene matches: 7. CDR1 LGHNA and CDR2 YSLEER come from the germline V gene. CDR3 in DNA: TGCGCCAGCAGCCTAAGGCCGGGACAGTCCTACGAGCAGTACTTC. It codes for CASSLRPGQSYEQYF.

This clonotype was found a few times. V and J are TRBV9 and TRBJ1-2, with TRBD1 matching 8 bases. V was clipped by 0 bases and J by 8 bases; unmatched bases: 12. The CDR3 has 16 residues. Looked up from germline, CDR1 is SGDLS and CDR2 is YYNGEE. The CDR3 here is CASSVGYGQGAPGYTF. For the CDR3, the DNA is TGTGCCAGCAGCGTAGGTTACGGACAGGGAGCCCCGGGCTACACCTTC.

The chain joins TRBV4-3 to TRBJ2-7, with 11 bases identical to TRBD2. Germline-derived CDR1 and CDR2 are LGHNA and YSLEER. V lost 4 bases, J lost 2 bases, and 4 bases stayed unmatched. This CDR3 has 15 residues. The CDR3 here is CASSRGLAETYEQYF. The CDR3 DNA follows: TGCGCCAGCAGCCGGGGACTAGCGGAAACCTACGAGCAGTACTTC.

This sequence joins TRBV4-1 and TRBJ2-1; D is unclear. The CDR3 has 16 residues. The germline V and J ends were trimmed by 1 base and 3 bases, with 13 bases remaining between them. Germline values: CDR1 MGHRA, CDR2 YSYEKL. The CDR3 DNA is TGCGCCAGCAGCCAAGCGGGTGGCGGTGGCTACAATGAGCAGTTCTTC. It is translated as CASSQAGGGGYNEQFF.

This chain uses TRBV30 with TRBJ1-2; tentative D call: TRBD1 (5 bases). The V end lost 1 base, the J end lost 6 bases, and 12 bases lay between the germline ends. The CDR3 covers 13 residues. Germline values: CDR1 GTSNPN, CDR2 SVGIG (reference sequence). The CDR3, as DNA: TGTGCCTGGAGTGGAGGGGCACCGGATGGCTACACCTTC. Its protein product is CAWSGGAPDGYTF.